Sequencing of this T cell receptor (beta chain) was carried out in a study of technical replicates of blood from a few donors (dated by TCRdb to 2016 to 2017). As encoded in the germline V gene (reference sequence), CDR1 is LNHDA while CDR2 is SQIVND. The germline V end is reduced by 5 bases and the J end by 1 base; junction bases left unmatched: 0. The CDR3 spans 13 residues, from the cysteine through the phenylalanine. This entry keeps only the CDR3 DNA: 39 bases, framed from base 1. Receptor amplification or capture employed the immunoSEQ multiplex PCR assay. The table was pulled from immuneACCESS by TCRdb, which kept in-frame rearrangements only. Such tables lose some clones; where checked, under half of the loss comes from unresolved V genes, and the rest has no known cause. The sample table records 65,000 to 80,000 clones; 85% to 95% of these occur just once. The top ten hold around 0.38% of the sample.

Comment on this clone: Its binding antigen is unknown. The record has no base qualities; no much larger clone is one base away.

Here the chain combines TRBV19 and TRBJ1-1; 8 bases in the middle match TRBD1. The material sequenced was T cells isolated from PBMCs. This clonotype was obtained from a human donor in good health. The DNA sequence is as follows: TGTGCCAGTAGTGACAGGGGGAACACTGAAGCTTTCTTT. The translation is CASSDRGNTEAFF.